This T cell receptor beta chain was captured in a study of shared clonotypes between healthy human individuals. The overall study: Each donor had three CD4 naive, three CD4 memory, two CD8 naive and one CD8 memory plate.

Template for every sorted-subset replicate PCR totaled about 200 ng DNA, roughly 30,000 T cell genomes. Clones were read by immunoSEQ multiplex PCR, and TCRdb kept only the in-frame ones, dropping some. The top ten clones hold approximately 0.4% of a sample with 2 million to 2.5 million clones, roughly 90% of them seen once. CD4+ cells were split into CD45RA+ naive and CD45RA-negative memory subsets. The V end lost 0 bases, the J end lost 1 base, and 11 bases lay between the germline ends. Per the germline V gene, CDR1 is SGDLS and CDR2 is YYNGEE. The CDR3 is 16 residues long. This clone was seen just once. In the same sample, other DNA sequences code for this CDR3.

Specimen: naive CD4+ T cells from PBMCs. Subset defined: CD45RA+ positively selected. This receptor was identified in a man aged 18 to 29 in good health. Some clones in this sample may be carry-over from other donors' samples. The V and J genes are TRBV9 and TRBJ2-1; the D gene is possibly TRBD2 (6 bases). Here the CDR3 reads CASSVVGGGSYNEQFF. CDR3 DNA: TGTGCCAGCAGCGTAGTCGGGGGAGGATCCTACAATGAGCAGTTCTTC.